This TCR beta chain stems from a study of T-cell reconstitution after alpha-beta-depleted transplantation in children. The germline CDR1 and CDR2 sequences are DFQATT and SNEGSKA (reference sequence). V lost 3 bases and J 0 bases, leaving 9 bases between the germline ends. The CDR3 has 13 amino acids. It was with unique molecular identifiers that the TCRbeta library was prepared. One entry per CDR3 protein, called by TCRdb with MiXCR from the PCR reads. The sample contains a few hundred thousand distinct CDR3 sequences, just over 20% of which appear only once. A few counts support this clonotype. This TCR was sampled from a human donor who donated a stem cell graft to a child with acute myeloid leukemia. The source material was PBMCs from the stem cell graft donor, sampled from the stem cell graft. This rearrangement joins TRBV20-1 to TRBJ2-7; D is unclear. The CDR3 DNA is TGCAGTGCTAGTGCGAGGAGCTCCTACGAGCAGTACTTC. Translating gives CSASARSSYEQYF.